This TCR beta chain originates from a study of read filtering for tumor transcriptome and immune sequencing. At the level of the study: TCR-mapped reads were about 3.5 to 11 million with IR-seq versus roughly 80 to 1,300 with RNA-seq.

Bone marrow was sampled from every patient at the time of active disease. From about 0.4 ug of RNA, a library with molecular barcoded alpha/delta and beta/gamma adaptors was made. TCRdb reprocessed the reads with MiXCR, giving one entry per CDR3 protein. The repertoire holds 100,000 to 150,000 distinct CDR3 sequences, with around 13% as singletons. This clonotype was counted many times. The antigen is undetermined. Germline V gene lookup returns CDR1 ENHRY and CDR2 SYGVKD. This CDR3 is built from 16 residues. V shed 7 bases and J 0 bases; nucleotides not matched to a gene: 9. Study-wide results and limits: The CD138-negative fraction was mixed bone marrow immune cells, not pure T cells. Around 85% of IR-seq clonotypes had one read, totaling around 3.4% of reads; RNA-seq: 74.6% and 44.6%.

The sequence derives from a donor at least 40 years old with multiple myeloma. V gene TRBV10-3 combines with J gene TRBJ2-1; 7 bases fit TRBD1. The material sequenced was a population of CD138-negative cells sorted from bone marrow. CDR3 region: CAINPTGPSSYNEQFF. The CDR3 DNA sequence: TGTGCCATCAACCCGACAGGGCCCTCCTCCTACAATGAGCAGTTCTTC.